The 30 T cell receptor beta chains below all came from one sample that was sequenced in a study of CD8 T cells in Susac syndrome. The authors reverse transcribed roughly 0.5 to 1 ug RNA with random hexamers. TCRdb analysed the immunoSEQ multiplex PCR reads with MiXCR anew, one entry per CDR3 protein. This repertoire shows about 300,000 distinct CDR3 sequences, approximately 85% found once; its top ten account for 0.095% to 0.14%. The sample taken for sequencing was CD8+ T cells from PBMCs. These receptors were collected from a human donor with multiple sclerosis.

This chain connects TRBV28 to TRBJ2-5; 7 positions match TRBD2. In germline, CDR1 is MDHEN, CDR2 SYDVKM. Trimming took 8 bases from V and 3 from J; bases not matched to a gene: 9. There are 14 residues in the CDR3. The CDR3 region is CASSTGGVEETQYF. CDR3 coding DNA: TGTGCCAGCTCCACTGGGGGGGTAGAAGAGACCCAGTACTTC.

The V and J genes are TRBV28 and TRBJ2-2, with D maybe TRBD1 (6 bases). There are 15 residues in the CDR3. Germline assignment: CDR1 MDHEN and CDR2 SYDVKM. Trimming left V 7 bases short and J 1 base short, with 13 bases between. For the CDR3, the DNA is TGTGCCAGCATTCAGACAGGAGAGAACACCGGGGAGCTGTTTTTT. This encodes CASIQTGENTGELFF.

This clonotype appeared a single time. This chain links TRBV11-2 with TRBJ2-7; 9 positions agree with TRBD2. With V trimmed by 4 bases and J by 5 bases, 9 bases remained unmatched. Germline assignment: CDR1 SGHAT and CDR2 FQNNGV. CDR3 length equals 15 residues. Here the CDR3 DNA reads TGTGCCAGCAGCTATAGCGGGAGTTACGTGGACGAGCAGTACTTC. The encoded protein is CASSYSGSYVDEQYF.

This chain uses TRBV4-1 with TRBJ2-1, with D unclear. The CDR3 has 15 residues. The V end lost 1 base, the J end lost 6 bases, and 13 bases lay between the germline ends. Germline values: CDR1 MGHRA, CDR2 YSYEKL. The CDR3 here is CASSQGYPETNEQFF. CDR3 in DNA: TGCGCCAGCAGCCAAGGGTATCCCGAGACCAATGAGCAGTTCTTC.

The chain uses TRBV7-9 and TRBJ2-1; D is perhaps TRBD2 (5 bases). V was shortened by 2 bases and J by 4 bases, with 9 bases between the two germline ends. The CDR3 runs to 14 residues. The V gene's germline CDR1 is SEHNR and CDR2 FQNEAQ (reference sequence). This chain's CDR3 is CASSLNGMYNEQFF. The CDR3 DNA sequence: TGTGCCAGCAGCTTAAACGGGATGTACAATGAGCAGTTCTTC.

This chain connects TRBV7-9 to TRBJ2-5, with 8 bases aligning to TRBD2. Germline CDR1 reads SEHNR; CDR2 reads FQNEAQ (reference sequence). J was trimmed by 4 bases and V by 2 bases; bases with no gene match: 3. The CDR3 loop spans 14 amino acids. CDR3 nucleotide sequence: TGTGCCAGCAGCTTAAGCGGGAGCCGAGAGACCCAGTACTTC. Its protein is CASSLSGSRETQYF.

The gene calls are TRBV5-6 and TRBJ2-4, with a possible D match to TRBD1 (5 bases). CDR3 length: 13 amino acids. Germline V gene lookup returns CDR1 SGHDT and CDR2 YYEEEE. V lost 0 bases and J lost 7, with 8 bases in between. The CDR3 spells CASSLGAGNIQYF. Here the CDR3 DNA reads TGTGCCAGCAGCTTGGGGGCAGGGAACATTCAGTACTTC.

The chain employs TRBV6-6 and TRBJ1-1; 8 nucleotides align to TRBD1. Germline CDR1 reads MNHNY; CDR2 reads SVGAGI (reference sequence). The J segment lost 1 base and the V segment lost 2 bases, leaving 6 bases of the junction unmatched. The CDR3 runs to 16 residues. The CDR3 DNA follows: TGTGCCAGCAGTTACGACAGGGGAGAGAAGAACACTGAAGCTTTCTTT. Translating gives CASSYDRGEKNTEAFF.

The rearrangement uses TRBV5-5 and TRBJ2-1; D is unresolved. Germline lookup yields CDR1 SGHKS and CDR2 YYEKEE (reference sequence). V lost 0 bases and J 2 bases, leaving 12 bases between the germline ends. This CDR3 is 16 amino acids long. The CDR3 loop reads CASSLASRVPYNEQFF. The CDR3 region has the DNA TGTGCCAGCAGCTTGGCCAGCCGGGTTCCCTACAATGAGCAGTTCTTC.

The chain links TRBV5-4 to TRBJ2-7, with 10 positions matching TRBD1. The CDR3 sequence is 12 residues long. Germline CDR1 is SGHNT and CDR2 is YYREEE (reference sequence). Losses at the gene ends were 10 bases for V and 6 bases for J; bases not matched to a gene: 7. The CDR3 sequence: CAGRTGGSEQYF. The CDR3 DNA sequence: TGTGCCGGGAGGACAGGGGGTTCCGAGCAGTACTTC.

The chain combines TRBV6-5 with TRBJ1-2, with 7 bases lining up with TRBD1. V dropped 0 bases and J dropped 1; count of bases not matched to a gene: 8. Germline V gene sequence: CDR1 MNHEY, CDR2 SVGAGI. CDR3 length: 17 amino acids. Here the CDR3 reads CASSYSMPGGGNYGYTF. In DNA form, the CDR3 reads TGTGCCAGCAGTTACTCGATGCCAGGGGGAGGTAACTATGGCTACACCTTC.

The V and J genes are TRBV6-5 and TRBJ2-2; D is unclear. CDR1 and CDR2 from the germline V gene are MNHEY and SVGAGI. Trimming took off 0 bases at V and 5 bases at J, with 10 bases between the two ends. The CDR3 extends over 15 amino acids. The CDR3 bases are TGTGCCAGCAGTTACTCCACGGAATCGACCGGGGAGCTGTTTTTT. It encodes CASSYSTESTGELFF.

This clonotype was seen a few times. The CDR3 is CASSFTHPYEQYF. DNA for the CDR3: TGTGCCAGCAGCTTTACCCATCCCTACGAGCAGTACTTC. This chain uses TRBV11-1 with TRBJ2-7; no reliable D call. Germline CDR1 is SGHAT and CDR2 is FQDESV (reference sequence). V shed 3 bases and J shed 2 bases, with 8 bases lying between them. This CDR3 contains 13 residues.

V and J are TRBV5-4 and TRBJ1-2; TRBD1 agrees at 11 bases. Trimming at V came to 3 bases and at J to 8 bases, leaving 3 bases not matched to a gene. The CDR3 runs to 13 residues. Looked up from germline, CDR1 is SGHNT and CDR2 is YYREEE (reference sequence). The CDR3 DNA reads as TGTGCCAGCAGCTCGGACAGGGGGCGGGGCTACACCTTC. Translation: CASSSDRGRGYTF.

The chain recombines TRBV4-1 with TRBJ2-2; a weak D match, TRBD1 (5 bases). V was clipped by 4 bases and J by 6 bases, with 21 bases between them. The germline V gene has CDR1 MGHRA and CDR2 YSYEKL. CDR3 size: 17 residues. CDR3 bases: TGCGCCAGCAGCCGACCCCCGCTAATGGAAGGGGCCGGGGAGCTGTTTTTT. It codes for CASSRPPLMEGAGELFF.

The table lists this clonotype with a few counts. This chain joins TRBV9 and TRBJ1-6, with D possibly matching TRBD1 (5 bases). This CDR3 spans 14 amino acids. Trimming removed 3 bases at V and 8 bases at J, with 12 bases between. Germline V gives CDR1 SGDLS, CDR2 YYNGEE. CDR3 loop: CASSAGGVYSPLHF. The CDR3, as DNA: TGTGCCAGCAGCGCGGGGGGAGTTTATTCACCCCTCCACTTT.

This clonotype appeared a single time. This chain joins TRBV3-1 and TRBJ2-5, with 12 bases matching TRBD2. Trimming took 9 bases from V and 3 from J; bases not matched to a gene: 17. The CDR3 spans 18 residues. Germline loops: CDR1 LGHDT, CDR2 YNNKEL (reference sequence). The CDR3 region has the DNA TGTGCCAGTAGTTCCTTTTCTTACAGACTAGCGGGAGAAGAGACCCAGTACTTC. Its translation is CASSSFSYRLAGEETQYF.

The rearrangement links TRBV7-6 to TRBJ2-3; TRBD2 is a possible D gene (6 bases). Trimming shortened V by 1 base and J by 3 bases, and 23 bases separated the two germline ends. This CDR3 has 19 residues. Germline CDR1 and CDR2: SGHVS and FNYEAQ. CDR3 in amino acids: CASSLDQLGWRAMTDTQYF. The CDR3 DNA is TGTGCCAGCAGCTTAGATCAGTTGGGCTGGAGGGCCATGACAGATACGCAGTATTTT.

The V and J genes are TRBV28 and TRBJ1-1, with D unresolved. The ends were cut back, 7 bases at V and 1 base at J, with 4 bases in the middle. The germline CDR1 and CDR2 sequences are MDHEN and SYDVKM. The CDR3 is 11 residues long. The CDR3 nucleotides read TGTGCCAGCACCAAGAACACTGAAGCTTTCTTT. Translated: CASTKNTEAFF.

V gene TRBV5-1 combines with J gene TRBJ2-3; D possibly corresponds to TRBD2 (5 bases). Germline V CDR1 and CDR2: SGHRS, YFSETQ. The CDR3 totals 14 residues. Deletions cut 1 base from V and 6 bases from J, with 12 bases between. The CDR3 coding sequence is TGCGCCAGCAGCTTGAATACACTAGGGGATACGCAGTATTTT. Translation gives CASSLNTLGDTQYF.

This clonotype was observed a few times. The chain links TRBV11-2 to TRBJ1-1, with D tentatively TRBD1 (6 bases). The germline gives CDR1 SGHAT, CDR2 FQNNGV. Trimming stripped 1 base from V and 0 bases from J, with 12 bases between. This CDR3 is 16 amino acids long. The CDR3 reads CASSLVRGGMNTEAFF. The CDR3 bases are TGTGCCAGCAGCTTAGTCCGGGGGGGCATGAACACTGAAGCTTTCTTT. Combining the CDR3 with reference TRBV11-2 and TRBJ1-1 gives the whole variable domain EAGVAQSPRYKIIEKRQSVAFWCNPISGHATLYWYQQILGQGPKLLIQFQNNGVVDDSQLPKDRFSAERLKGVDSTLKIQPAKLEDSAVYLCASSLVRGGMNTEAFFGQGTRLTVV.

The chain carries TRBV6-6 and TRBJ2-1; 8 bases are a match to TRBD2. The CDR3 consists of 16 residues. The germline V gene encodes CDR1 MNHNY and CDR2 SVGAGI (reference sequence). Trimming cost V 5 bases and J 3 bases; bases outside gene matches: 9. The CDR3 protein is CASSGPLADLYNEQFF. Here the CDR3 DNA reads TGTGCCAGCAGTGGGCCACTAGCGGACCTCTACAATGAGCAGTTCTTC.

This clonotype has only one observation. The chain combines TRBV7-8 with TRBJ2-7; D not resolved. The V gene lost 3 bases and the J gene lost 4 bases, with 10 bases spanning the gap. In germline, CDR1 is SGHVS, CDR2 FQNEAQ. CDR3 length: 13 amino acids. CDR3 in amino acids: CASSFSRDYEQYF. In DNA, the CDR3 is TGTGCCAGCAGCTTCAGTCGAGATTACGAGCAGTACTTC.

Worth noting for this clonotype: One end of the junction does not line up with germline, which may come from a read error. This rearrangement joins TRBV28 to TRBJ2-7; unclear D gene. Per the germline V gene, CDR1 is MDHEN and CDR2 is SYDVKM. This CDR3 spans 13 amino acids. The CDR3 sequence: CASSFGGSYERYF. In DNA form, the CDR3 reads TGTGCCAGCAGTTTTGGCGGCTCCTACGAGCGGTACTTC.

This CDR3 reads CASSAETYNEQFF. The CDR3 DNA reads TGTGCCAGCAGCGCAGAAACCTACAATGAGCAGTTCTTC. The V call is TRBV9, the J call TRBJ2-1; no clear D gene. Germline V gene sequence: CDR1 SGDLS, CDR2 YYNGEE. The ends were cut back, 3 bases at V and 2 bases at J, with 6 bases in the middle. This CDR3 has 13 residues.

The CDR3 protein is CASSSQAAGVGTEAFF. DNA of the CDR3: TGTGCCAGCAGCTCCCAAGCAGCAGGGGTCGGCACTGAAGCTTTCTTT. V and J are TRBV27 and TRBJ1-1, with D possibly TRBD1 on 6 matching bases. V lost 6 bases and J 4 bases, leaving 21 bases between the germline ends. CDR3 length: 16 residues. CDR1 and CDR2 from the germline V gene are MNHEY and SMNVEV (reference sequence).

This rearrangement joins TRBV27 to TRBJ1-6, with D unclear. The CDR3 covers 16 residues. Per the germline V gene, CDR1 is MNHEY and CDR2 is SMNVEV (reference sequence). The V end lost 2 bases, the J end lost 6 bases, and 14 bases lay between the germline ends. The CDR3 DNA is TGTGCCAGCAGTTTAAAGTTTGGACGGATTAATTCACCCCTCCACTTT. It is translated as CASSLKFGRINSPLHF.

Worth noting for this clonotype: The conserved closing phenylalanine or tryptophan is absent in this CDR3, likely reflecting a read error. The chain employs TRBV3-1 and TRBJ2-1; 7 nucleotides agree with TRBD2. Germline lookup yields CDR1 LGHDT and CDR2 YNNKEL (reference sequence). The V and J ends lost 2 bases and 0 bases, in that order; junction bases with no gene match: 4. The CDR3 sequence is 16 residues long. In DNA, the CDR3 is TGTGCCAGCAGCCAATTGGGCGGGAGCTCCTACAATGAGCAGTTCCTC. As protein: CASSQLGGSSYNEQFL.

The rearrangement joins TRBV27 to TRBJ2-2, with TRBD1 as a possible D gene (5 bases). The V end was cut by 0 bases, the J end by 3 bases, with 14 bases between. Germline V CDR1 and CDR2: MNHEY, SMNVEV (reference sequence). The CDR3 is made up of 17 amino acids. The CDR3 region has the DNA TGTGCCAGCAGTTTATCGGGCCAGGGAAGGGACACCGGGGAGCTGTTTTTT. Amino acid sequence: CASSLSGQGRDTGELFF.

The gene calls are TRBV28 and TRBJ2-5; possible D gene TRBD1, 6 bases. Germline V CDR1 and CDR2: MDHEN, SYDVKM. V lost 7 bases and J 4 bases, leaving 16 bases between the germline ends. This CDR3 spans 14 amino acids. For the CDR3, the DNA is TGTGCCAGCAACCCTGTCCTAGGGGGAGAGACCCAGTACTTC. Encoded protein: CASNPVLGGETQYF.